Listed below are T cell receptor beta chains from one sample, sequenced in a study of neoadjuvant nivolumab and ipilimumab in lung cancer. Clones were read by immunoSEQ multiplex PCR, and TCRdb kept only the in-frame ones, dropping some. The repertoire holds roughly 18,000 clones, with about 90% as singletons. Sequencing was performed on peripheral blood, taken before neoadjuvant nivolumab, alone or with ipilimumab. These receptor sequences come from an adult with non-small cell lung cancer. Each CDR3 is given with its conserved first and last residue. A D gene is named only where the DNA matches it firmly. Clone size, where shown, is once, few, many, or a class for clones that have expanded.

>TRBV9|TRBJ2-7|NA|13|NA
TGTGCCAGCAGCTCGCGGTTCTCCTACGAGCAGTACTTC
CASSSRFSYEQYF
>TRBV9|TRBJ1-2|NA|15|NA
TGTGCCAGCAGCGTAGAGGGAAGGGGTGCTGGTGGCTACACCTTC
CASSVEGRGAGGYTF
>TRBV5-6|TRBJ1-3|NA|14|TRBD1
TGTGCCAGCAGCCGGGACAGCTCTGGAAACACCATATATTTT
CASSRDSSGNTIYF
>TRBV4-1|TRBJ1-1|NA|15|TRBD1
TGCGCCAGCAGCAAACCGGGACAGGGGAACACTGAAGCTTTCTTT
CASSKPGQGNTEAFF
>TRBV25-1|TRBJ2-2|once|14|TRBD2
TGTGCCAGCAGTAAAACGGGAGGGGCCGGGGAGCTGTTTTTT
CASSKTGGAGELFF
>TRBV28|TRBJ1-5|NA|12|NA
TGTGCCGCGGGGCCTAACAATCAGCCCCAGCATTTT
CAAGPNNQPQHF
>TRBV2|TRBJ2-2|NA|15|TRBD2
TGTGCCAGCAGTGACCCGCGGGAGCCCCCCGGGGAGCTGTTTTTT
CASSDPREPPGELFF
>TRBV7-2|TRBJ2-7|few|14|NA
TGTGCCAGCAGCTTAGATAAGGGCAGTAGTAAGCAGTACTTC
CASSLDKGSSKQYF
>TRBV5-4|TRBJ2-5|NA|13|NA
TGTGCCAGCAGCTTCCGGGATCGGGAGACCCAGTACTTC
CASSFRDRETQYF
>TRBV7-8|TRBJ1-2|NA|13|TRBD1
TGTGCCAGCAGCTTAGAGACAGGGGGCGGCTACACCTTC
CASSLETGGGYTF
>TRBV6-7|TRBJ2-6|few|18|NA
TGTGCCAGCAGTAGGCCCTCGCGTTTACAAAGTCGGGCCAACGTCCTGACTTTC
CASSRPSRLQSRANVLTF
>TRBV7-9|TRBJ2-7|NA|12|NA
TGTGCCAGCAGCCGAACAGGTAGGGAGCAGTACTTC
CASSRTGREQYF
>TRBV6-1|TRBJ1-2|NA|15|NA
TGTGCCAGCAGTGGAAGACAGGATGCTAACTATGGCTACACCTTC
CASSGRQDANYGYTF
>TRBV6-1|TRBJ2-7|NA|12|NA
TGTGCAGGGGGGCCAGGCCGCTACGAGCAGTACTTC
CAGGPGRYEQYF
>TRBV5-6|TRBJ1-2|few|15|NA
TGTGCCAGCAGCTTGGAGGGCCTCGGCTACTATGGCTACACCTTC
CASSLEGLGYYGYTF
>TRBV7-9|TRBJ1-2|NA|18|NA
TGTGCCAGCAGCTTAGGAGCAACAAGACAGCAAGCTAACTATGGCTACACCTTC
CASSLGATRQQANYGYTF
>TRBV6-5|TRBJ2-7|NA|14|TRBD2
TGTGCCAGCAGTCGCCCGGGACTAGCGAGGGAGCAGTACTTC
CASSRPGLAREQYF
>TRBV5-4|TRBJ2-1|NA|15|TRBD2
TGTGCCAGCAGGGGAGGGACTAGCGGGTTCTCTGAGCAGTTCTTC
CASRGGTSGFSEQFF
>TRBV18|TRBJ2-7|NA|15|NA
TGTGCCAGCTCACCACACGCGGACCCGGCCTACGAGCAGTACTTC
CASSPHADPAYEQYF
>TRBV29-1|TRBJ2-6|NA|16|NA
TGCAGCGTAGGGGACGTTGGGGCTTCCGGGGCCAACGTCCTGACTTTC
CSVGDVGASGANVLTF
>TRBV30|TRBJ2-7|NA|14|TRBD1
TGTGCCTGGAGGGATAGGGACAGGGGACACGAGCAGTACTTC
CAWRDRDRGHEQYF
>TRBV11-2|TRBJ1-2|NA|15|NA
TGTGCCAGCAGCCCCCAGGGTGGGATACCGCATGGCTACACCTTC
CASSPQGGIPHGYTF
>TRBV11-2|TRBJ2-1|NA|16|TRBD2
TGTGCCAGCAGCTTCGGGGCTAGCGGAAGCTACAATGAGCAGTTCTTC
CASSFGASGSYNEQFF
>TRBV11-2|TRBJ1-2|once|16|TRBD1
TGTGCCAGCAGCCGGGTCCGGGACAGGCATAACTATGGCTACACCTTC
CASSRVRDRHNYGYTF
>TRBV6-6|TRBJ2-7|NA|15|TRBD1
TGTGCCAGCACCCCAACCGGGACAGGGGGCTACGAGCAGTACTTC
CASTPTGTGGYEQYF